The rows below give T cell receptor beta chains drawn from one sample of a study of blood T cell repertoires in COVID-19. The assay was immunoSEQ multiplex PCR, and TCRdb's table has in-frame clones only and misses some. The sample contains about 98,000 clones, 70% to 85% of which appear only once. The sequenced sample consisted of peripheral blood. These receptors originate from a man between 65 and 85 years old with active or convalescent COVID-19. Both conserved end residues are part of each CDR3. D genes are given only for firm matches. Clone size is not always given. Where it is, it says once, few, many or a class for expanded clones.

d_call | clone_size | j_call | v_call | cdr3_aa | cdr3_nt
. | . | TRBJ1-1 | TRBV25-1 | CASSAVTEAFF | TGTGCCAGCAGTGCCGTCACTGAAGCTTTCTTT
. | . | TRBJ2-1 | TRBV9 | CASSVGFGPGNEQFF | TGTGCCAGCAGCGTAGGATTTGGACCGGGGAATGAGCAGTTCTTC
TRBD2 | . | TRBJ2-3 | TRBV5-4 | CASSPKAGDTDTQYF | TGTGCCAGCAGCCCGAAAGCGGGGGACACAGATACGCAGTATTTT
. | . | TRBJ2-7 | TRBV28 | CASTYGQSYEQYF | TGTGCCAGCACTTACGGACAGTCCTACGAGCAGTACTTC
. | . | TRBJ1-3 | TRBV11-3 | CASSLTTGRTVSGNTIYF | TGTGCCAGCAGCTTAACAACAGGGCGCACGGTCTCTGGAAACACCATATATTTT
TRBD1 | . | TRBJ1-4 | TRBV4-3 | CASSQDLGQGGEKLFF | TGCGCCAGCAGCCAAGATCTAGGACAGGGCGGTGAAAAACTGTTTTTT
TRBD2 | few | TRBJ2-5 | TRBV7-9 | CASSLLAGIKTQYF | TGTGCCAGCAGCTTACTAGCGGGCATAAAGACCCAGTACTTC
. | . | TRBJ2-7 | TRBV5-4 | CASSRLADKSSYEQYF | TGTGCCAGCAGCCGCTTGGCGGACAAGAGCTCCTACGAGCAGTACTTC
TRBD2 | . | TRBJ2-1 | TRBV9 | CASSVDGGTSKQFF | TGTGCCAGCAGCGTAGACGGGGGGACCAGCAAGCAGTTCTTC
. | few | TRBJ2-7 | TRBV3-1/TRBV3-2 | CASSPRDSSYEQYF | TGTGCCAGCAGCCCCCGGGACTCCTCCTACGAGCAGTACTTC
. | . | TRBJ1-1 | TRBV18 | CASSPVEGTEAFF | TGTGCCAGCTCCCCAGTGGAGGGCACTGAAGCTTTCTTT
. | . | TRBJ2-2 | TRBV18 | CASSAGEFAGELFF | TGTGCCAGCTCGGCAGGGGAGTTTGCCGGGGAGCTGTTTTTT
. | . | TRBJ2-5 | TRBV5-4 | CASSFDQGREYF | TGTGCCAGCAGCTTCGATCAGGGTCGGGAGTACTTC
. | . | TRBJ1-1 | TRBV3-1/TRBV3-2 | CASSQEGREAFF | TGTGCCAGCAGCCAAGAGGGGCGGGAAGCTTTCTTT
. | . | TRBJ2-1 | TRBV5-1 | CATSPQTYNEQFF | TGCGCCACTTCCCCCCAAACTTACAATGAGCAGTTCTTC
. | . | TRBJ2-2 | TRBV6-5 | CASSYSSSNTGELFF | TGTGCCAGCAGTTACTCTTCGTCGAACACCGGGGAGCTGTTTTTT
TRBD1 | . | TRBJ1-2 | TRBV2 | CASSVGQGRNYGYTF | TGTGCCAGCAGTGTTGGACAGGGGAGGAACTATGGCTACACCTTC
. | . | TRBJ1-4 | TRBV5-1 | CASSSNKQNEKLFF | TGCGCCAGCAGCAGTAATAAACAGAATGAAAAACTGTTTTTT
. | . | TRBJ1-2 | TRBV11-3 | CASSPVEATNRINYGYTF | TGTGCCAGCAGCCCAGTGGAAGCCACTAATCGAATCAACTATGGCTACACCTTC
. | . | TRBJ2-5 | TRBV7-9 | CASSFGAVGRETQYF | TGTGCCAGCAGCTTTGGGGCAGTGGGCAGGGAGACCCAGTACTTC
. | . | TRBJ1-5 | TRBV7-2 | CASSLNRVKWPQHF | TGTGCCAGCAGCCTAAACAGGGTAAAATGGCCCCAGCATTTT
TRBD2 | . | TRBJ2-7 | TRBV19 | CASREGLRHEQYF | TGTGCCAGCAGGGAGGGACTGAGGCACGAGCAGTACTTC
TRBD1 | . | TRBJ1-5 | TRBV6-5 | CASSYGTGSNQPQHF | TGTGCCAGCAGTTACGGGACAGGGAGCAATCAGCCCCAGCATTTT
TRBD1 | . | TRBJ1-1 | TRBV3-1/TRBV3-2 | CASSRQGADAEAFF | TGTGCCAGCAGCCGACAGGGGGCGGACGCTGAAGCTTTCTTT